The entry that follows covers one TCR beta chain sequence. The data were obtained in a study of shared clonotypes between healthy human individuals. Looked up from germline, CDR1 is MGHDK and CDR2 is SYGVNS. The CDR3 has 15 residues. With V trimmed by 5 bases and J by 2 bases, 5 bases remained unmatched. Sequencing was performed with immunoSEQ multiplex PCR; in TCRdb, only in-frame clones are kept and a portion is missing. The repertoire holds roughly 2.2 million clones, with under 95% as singletons. The chain is built from TRBV25-1 and TRBJ2-1; 8 nucleotides agree with TRBD2. This receptor was obtained from a man younger than 35 in good health. Some clones in this sample may be carry-over from other donors' samples. Sequencing was performed on naive CD4+ T cells from PBMCs. Subset in this sample: CD45RA+ positively selected. The CDR3 reads CASSSGLAPYNEQFF. DNA of the CDR3: TGTGCCAGCAGTTCAGGACTAGCTCCCTACAATGAGCAGTTCTTC.